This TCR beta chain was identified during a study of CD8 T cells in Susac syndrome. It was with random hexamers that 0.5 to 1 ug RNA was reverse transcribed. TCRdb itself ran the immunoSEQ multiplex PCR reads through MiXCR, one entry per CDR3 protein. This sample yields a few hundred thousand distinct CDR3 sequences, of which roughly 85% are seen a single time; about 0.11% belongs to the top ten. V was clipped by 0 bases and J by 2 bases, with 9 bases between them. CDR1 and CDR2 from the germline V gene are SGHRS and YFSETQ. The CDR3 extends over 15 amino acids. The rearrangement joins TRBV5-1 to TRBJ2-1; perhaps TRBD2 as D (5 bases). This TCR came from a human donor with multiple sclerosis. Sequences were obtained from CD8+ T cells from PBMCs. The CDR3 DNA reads TGCGCCAGCAGCTTGGAGGACTTGACCTACAATGAGCAGTTCTTC. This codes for CASSLEDLTYNEQFF.